The 10 T cell receptor beta chains reported below all come from one sample, sequenced in a study of beta chain features in type 1 diabetes. Sequenced material consisted of expressed TCRB transcripts (all of the isolated RNA was reverse transcribed). Sequencing was performed with immunoSEQ multiplex PCR; in TCRdb, only in-frame clones are kept and a portion is missing. Among 250,000 or so clones listed, more than 65% were seen once. Sequencing was performed on naive CD4+ T cells from blood. These receptor sequences come from a man younger than 40 in good health.

The V call is TRBV29-1, the J call TRBJ2-1, with 9 bases lining up with TRBD1. CDR3 length: 12 residues. Germline V CDR1 and CDR2: SQVTM, ANQGSEA. The junction had 2 bases not matched to a gene; V was cut back by 4 bases and J by 7 bases. The CDR3 reads CSVGTGANEQFF. CDR3 coding DNA: TGCAGCGTTGGGACAGGGGCGAATGAGCAGTTCTTC.

The gene calls are TRBV30 and TRBJ1-3, with 7 nucleotides matching TRBD1. This CDR3 spans 15 amino acids. Per germline, CDR1 GTSNPN and CDR2 SVGIG (reference sequence). V was clipped by 2 bases and J by 4 bases; unmatched bases: 8. The CDR3 region is CAWSQTGTRGNTIYF. As DNA, the CDR3 is TGTGCCTGGAGTCAGACAGGGACGCGAGGAAACACCATATATTTT.

The gene calls are TRBV28 and TRBJ2-7, with D perhaps TRBD2 (5 bases). CDR1 MDHEN and CDR2 SYDVKM come from the germline V gene. V was trimmed by 5 bases and J by 0 bases, leaving 11 bases between them. CDR3 length: 14 amino acids. The CDR3 loop is CASSGGPSSYEQYF. For the CDR3, the DNA is TGTGCCAGCAGTGGCGGGCCAAGCTCCTACGAGCAGTACTTC.

CDR3 nucleotide sequence: TGTGCCAGCAGTGAAGCGCCGTCCTCCGGGGAGCTGTTTTTT. Translation: CASSEAPSSGELFF. The chain employs TRBV2 and TRBJ2-2, with D unresolved. Germline lookup yields CDR1 SNHLY and CDR2 FYNNEI. The CDR3 sequence is 14 residues long. The V and J ends lost 0 bases and 6 bases respectively, with 8 bases between them.

This clone was detected once. The CDR3, as DNA: TGTGCCAGCAGCGTAGTTCTAGCGGGAGGTGAGCAGTTCTTC. Its protein is CASSVVLAGGEQFF. This rearrangement joins TRBV9 to TRBJ2-1; 11 bases map to TRBD2. V shed 0 bases, J shed 9 bases, and the junction held 2 bases outside the gene matches. This CDR3 has 14 amino acids. The V gene's germline CDR1 is SGDLS and CDR2 YYNGEE.

This chain joins TRBV30 and TRBJ2-4, with D perhaps matching TRBD1 (5 bases). Germline values: CDR1 GTSNPN, CDR2 SVGIG (reference sequence). The CDR3 contains 15 residues. The V and J ends lost 0 bases and 6 bases respectively, with 15 bases between them. The CDR3 bases are TGTGCCTGGAGTGTAGACTGGAGCCAGGGAAACATTCAGTACTTC. Its translation: CAWSVDWSQGNIQYF. The variable domain in full, completed from reference TRBV30 and TRBJ2-4, reads SQTIHQWPATLVQPVGSPLSLECTVEGTSNPNLYWYRQAAGRGLQLLFYSVGIGQISSEVPQNLSASRPQDRQFILSSKKLLLSDSGFYLCAWSVDWSQGNIQYFGAGTRLSVL.

This rearrangement joins TRBV9 to TRBJ2-6, with 9 positions matching TRBD1. CDR1 is SGDLS, CDR2 YYNGEE, per germline. The CDR3 length is 17 residues. Germline trimming cut 3 bases from V and 2 bases from J; bases unmatched to any gene: 6. CDR3 protein: CASSADRGTTGANVLTF. CDR3 nucleotides: TGTGCCAGCAGCGCCGACAGGGGGACTACTGGGGCCAACGTCCTGACTTTC. The whole variable domain, filled in from reference TRBV9 and TRBJ2-6, reads DSGVTQTPKHLITATGQRVTLRCSPRSGDLSVYWYQQSLDQGLQFLIQYYNGEERAKGNILERFSAQQFPDLHSELNLSSLELGDSALYFCASSADRGTTGANVLTFGAGSRLTVL.

The chain employs TRBV29-1 and TRBJ2-1, with 10 bases aligning to TRBD1. V shed 7 bases and J 9 bases; nucleotides not matched to a gene: 3. CDR3 length: 11 residues. Germline CDR1 is SQVTM and CDR2 is ANQGSEA. The CDR3: CSGDRGPEQFF. The CDR3 DNA sequence: TGCAGCGGCGACAGGGGGCCTGAGCAGTTCTTC.

CDR3 DNA: TGTGCCAGCAGCTCTAGCGGGGGGACTGGCCAAGAGACCCAGTACTTC. Its protein is CASSSSGGTGQETQYF. The chain recombines TRBV7-9 with TRBJ2-5, with TRBD2 matching 11 bases. CDR1 is SEHNR and CDR2 is FQNEAQ in the germline V gene (reference sequence). The CDR3 totals 16 residues. V shed 4 bases and J 1 base; nucleotides not matched to a gene: 5.

Only one count was recorded for this clone. The gene calls are TRBV20-1 and TRBJ2-7; D call uncertain. The CDR3 runs to 11 residues. Germline CDR1 and CDR2: DFQATT and SNEGSKA (reference sequence). The V and J ends lost 3 bases and 2 bases respectively, with 5 bases between them. In DNA form, the CDR3 reads TGCAGTGCTAGCGCCACCTACGAGCAGTACTTC. Translating gives CSASATYEQYF.